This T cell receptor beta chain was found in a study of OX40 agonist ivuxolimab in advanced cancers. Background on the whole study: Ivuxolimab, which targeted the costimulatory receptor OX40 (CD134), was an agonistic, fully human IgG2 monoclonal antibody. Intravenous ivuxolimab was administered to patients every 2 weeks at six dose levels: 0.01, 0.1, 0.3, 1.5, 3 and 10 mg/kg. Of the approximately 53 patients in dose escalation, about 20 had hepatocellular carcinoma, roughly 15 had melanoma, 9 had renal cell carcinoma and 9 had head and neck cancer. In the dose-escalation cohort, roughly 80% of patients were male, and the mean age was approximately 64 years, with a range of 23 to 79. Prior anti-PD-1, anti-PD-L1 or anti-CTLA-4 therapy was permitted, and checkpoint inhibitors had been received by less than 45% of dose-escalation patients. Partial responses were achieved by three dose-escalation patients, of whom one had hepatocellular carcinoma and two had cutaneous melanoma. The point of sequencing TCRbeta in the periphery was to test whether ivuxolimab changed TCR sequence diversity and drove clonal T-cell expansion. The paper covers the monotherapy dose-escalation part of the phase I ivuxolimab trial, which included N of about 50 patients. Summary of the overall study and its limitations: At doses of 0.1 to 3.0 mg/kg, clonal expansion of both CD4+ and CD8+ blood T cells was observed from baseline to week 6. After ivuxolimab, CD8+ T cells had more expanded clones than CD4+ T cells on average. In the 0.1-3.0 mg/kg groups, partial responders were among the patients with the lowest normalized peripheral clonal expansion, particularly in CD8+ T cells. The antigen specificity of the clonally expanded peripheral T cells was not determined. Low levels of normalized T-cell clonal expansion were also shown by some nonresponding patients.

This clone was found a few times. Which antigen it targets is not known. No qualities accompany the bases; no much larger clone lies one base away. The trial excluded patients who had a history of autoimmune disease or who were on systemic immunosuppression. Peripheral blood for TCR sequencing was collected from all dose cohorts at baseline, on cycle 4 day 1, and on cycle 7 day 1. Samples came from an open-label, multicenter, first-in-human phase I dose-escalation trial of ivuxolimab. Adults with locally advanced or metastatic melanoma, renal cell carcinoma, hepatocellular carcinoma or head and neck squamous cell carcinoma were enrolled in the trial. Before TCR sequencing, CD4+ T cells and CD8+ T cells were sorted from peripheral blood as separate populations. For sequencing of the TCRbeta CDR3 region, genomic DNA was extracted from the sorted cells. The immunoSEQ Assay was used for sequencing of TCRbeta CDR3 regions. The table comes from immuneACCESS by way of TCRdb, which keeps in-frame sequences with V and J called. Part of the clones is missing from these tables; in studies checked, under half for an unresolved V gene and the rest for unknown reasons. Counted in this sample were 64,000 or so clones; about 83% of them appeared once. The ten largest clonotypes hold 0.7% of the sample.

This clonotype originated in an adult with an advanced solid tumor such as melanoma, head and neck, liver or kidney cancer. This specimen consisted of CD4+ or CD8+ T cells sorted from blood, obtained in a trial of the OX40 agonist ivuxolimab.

DNA sequence: TGCGCCAGCAGCTATTACGGGACAGGGGTTAATTCACCCCTCCACTTT. The resulting protein is CASSYYGTGVNSPLHF. The sequence is built from TRBV5-1 and TRBJ1-6; 10 bases in the junction line up with TRBD1. CDR1 SGHRS and CDR2 YFSETQ are derived from the germline V gene. V ends up 3 bases short and J 6 bases short, with an unmatched junction base count of 6. Inclusive of the bounding cysteine and phenylalanine, the CDR3 is 16 residues long. Kept here is only the CDR3 DNA, which spans 48 bases and is read in frame from base 1.